The next 29 T cell receptor beta chains were all read from a single sample in a study of T cell responses to AZD1222 COVID-19 vaccine. Sequenced by immunoSEQ multiplex PCR; TCRdb stores in-frame clones only, minus some. Of 95,000 or so clones detected, 70% to 90% appear once; the ten largest clones hold over 2.5%. Source: peripheral blood, taken on day 0 of AZD1222 vaccination. The receptors shown here come from an adult in good health.

This clone has just a few counts. The CDR3 is CASSITFRQAQETQYF. CDR3 DNA sequence: TGTGCCAGTAGTATAACGTTCCGACAGGCCCAAGAGACCCAGTACTTC. The chain recombines TRBV19 with TRBJ2-5; the D gene is possibly TRBD1 (6 bases). V lost 2 bases to trimming and J lost 1 base, with 14 bases between them. The germline CDR1 and CDR2 sequences are LNHDA and SQIVND (reference sequence). This CDR3 region has 16 residues.

The chain is built from TRBV19 and TRBJ2-5, with a possible D match to TRBD2 (6 bases). V was clipped by 2 bases and J by 5 bases, with 9 bases between them. This CDR3 has 13 residues. The germline CDR1 and CDR2 sequences are LNHDA and SQIVND (reference sequence). In DNA form, the CDR3 reads TGTGCCAGTAGTATACTCCGGGAGGAGACCCAGTACTTC. Its protein product is CASSILREETQYF.

V usage is TRBV3-1 (or the pseudogene TRBV3-2) and J usage is TRBJ1-4, with 7 bases fitting TRBD1. The length of the CDR3 is 15 residues. Germline values: CDR1 LGHDT, CDR2 YNNKEL (reference sequence). The junction had 7 bases not matched to a gene; V was cut back by 4 bases and J by 5 bases. CDR3 in amino acids: CASSRGDSRNEKLFF. CDR3 bases: TGTGCCAGCAGCCGCGGGGACAGCAGAAATGAAAAACTGTTTTTT.

The chain carries TRBV19 and TRBJ2-2; D could derive from TRBD1 or TRBD2 (5 bases each). This CDR3 is built from 16 residues. The V end was cut by 4 bases, the J end by 2 bases, with 14 bases between. Germline V gene lookup returns CDR1 LNHDA and CDR2 SQIVND (reference sequence). The CDR3 loop is CASSTPGLTNTGELFF. CDR3 bases: TGTGCCAGTAGTACCCCGGGGCTAACCAACACCGGGGAGCTGTTTTTT.

The rearrangement joins TRBV7-9 to TRBJ1-6; TRBD1 is a possible D gene (6 bases). CDR1 and CDR2 (germline): SEHNR, FQNEAQ (reference sequence). The CDR3 sequence is 15 residues long. Trimming took 1 base from V and 9 from J, leaving 13 bases between them. The CDR3 bases are TGTGCCAGCAGCTTAGTCAGGGGTCGCCCTTCACCCCTCCACTTT. This encodes CASSLVRGRPSPLHF.

V gene TRBV19 combines with J gene TRBJ1-5; TRBD1 aligns across 7 bases. V lost 1 base to trimming and J lost 7 bases; unmatched junction nucleotides: 7. This CDR3 contains 15 residues. Germline-derived CDR1 and CDR2 are LNHDA and SQIVND (reference sequence). CDR3 coding DNA: TGTGCCAGTAGTATAGGGAGGACAGGAGACCAGCCCCAGCATTTT. It encodes CASSIGRTGDQPQHF.

The V call is TRBV6-2 or TRBV6-3, the J call TRBJ2-1, with D unclear. This CDR3 contains 14 residues. The germline V gene has CDR1 MNHEY and CDR2 SVGEGT. V was cut by 2 bases and J by 4 bases, with 9 bases left in between. The CDR3 DNA reads as TGTGCCAGCAGTTACCGGCAGGAGTACAATGAGCAGTTCTTC. It translates to CASSYRQEYNEQFF.

The chain recombines TRBV6-5 with TRBJ2-7; D ambiguous. The CDR3 consists of 13 residues. V lost 6 bases and J lost 1, with 10 bases in between. Per the germline V gene, CDR1 is MNHEY and CDR2 is SVGAGI. CDR3 amino acids: CASSPRMSYEQYF. CDR3 nucleotide sequence: TGTGCCAGCAGCCCAAGAATGTCCTACGAGCAGTACTTC.

The chain employs TRBV6-5 and TRBJ1-6; a weak D match, TRBD1 (6 bases). The CDR3 length is 13 residues. From germline, CDR1 is MNHEY and CDR2 SVGAGI. Trimming cost V 5 bases and J 10 bases, with 12 bases left between them. CDR3 sequence: CASSPWTESPLHF. CDR3 coding DNA: TGTGCCAGCAGTCCGTGGACAGAGTCACCCCTCCACTTT.

J is TRBJ2-1 and V is TRBV5-4; D remains unclear. The V end was cut by 7 bases, the J end by 0 bases, with 2 bases between. Looked up from germline, CDR1 is SGHNT and CDR2 is YYREEE (reference sequence). The CDR3 has 11 amino acids. CDR3 nucleotide sequence: TGTGCCAGCGGCTCCTACAATGAGCAGTTCTTC. Protein product: CASGSYNEQFF. The variable domain in full, with the rest retrieved from reference TRBV5-4 and TRBJ2-1, is ETGVTQSPTHLIKTRGQQVTLRCSSQSGHNTVSWYQQALGQGPQFIFQYYREEENGRGNFPPRFSGLQFPNYSSELNVNALELDDSALYLCASGSYNEQFFGPGTRLTVL.

Here the CDR3 DNA reads TGTGCCAGCAGCCAAGGCAGGGACAAAGCTTTCTTT. It specifies CASSQGRDKAFF. The chain has TRBV3-1 (or the pseudogene TRBV3-2) and TRBJ1-1; D possibly corresponds to TRBD1 (6 bases). The CDR3 covers 12 residues. Trimming took 1 base from V and 9 from J, leaving 9 bases between them. The germline V gene has CDR1 LGHDT and CDR2 YNNKEL (reference sequence).

The rearrangement joins TRBV7-2 to TRBJ1-2; D is unclear. In germline, CDR1 is SGHTA, CDR2 FQGNSA. Trimming removed 5 bases at V and 8 bases at J, with 15 bases between. The CDR3 runs 13 residues. The CDR3 sequence is CASSLDLGRGYTF. The DNA of the CDR3 is TGTGCCAGCAGCCTTGACCTCGGAAGGGGCTACACCTTC. Combining the CDR3 with reference TRBV7-2 and TRBJ1-2 gives the whole variable domain GAGVSQSPSNKVTEKGKDVELRCDPISGHTALYWYRQSLGQGLEFLIYFQGNSAPDKSGLPSDRFSAERTGGSVSTLTIQRTQQEDSAVYLCASSLDLGRGYTFGSGTRLTVV.

The V and J genes are TRBV18 and TRBJ2-1, with 10 bases matching TRBD1. The CDR3 runs 13 residues. The germline gives CDR1 KGHSH, CDR2 LQKENI. The trim removed 3 bases at V and 9 bases at J, leaving 2 bases unmatched. CDR3: CASSPGQGFEQFF. Written as DNA, the CDR3 is TGTGCCAGCTCACCGGGACAGGGGTTTGAGCAGTTCTTC.

This chain joins TRBV11-2 and TRBJ2-7; 7 positions match TRBD2. J gave up 4 bases and V 5 bases, and 11 bases lay outside the gene matches. Germline V gene data show CDR1 as SGHAT and CDR2 as FQNNGV. The CDR3 is 15 residues long. The CDR3 DNA sequence: TGTGCCAGCAGCCCAGAGGCTAGCGGATATTACGAGCAGTACTTC. Its translation: CASSPEASGYYEQYF.

The chain employs TRBV5-8 and TRBJ1-1, with a tentative D call TRBD1 (6 bases). Germline V gene data show CDR1 as SGHTS and CDR2 as YDEGEE. Trimming stripped 1 base from V and 1 base from J, with 14 bases between. The CDR3 length is 16 residues. DNA of the CDR3: TGTGCCAGCAGCTTGATTCGGGGGGCCAAGAACACTGAAGCTTTCTTT. Translation: CASSLIRGAKNTEAFF.

The V gene is TRBV7-2, the J gene TRBJ2-5, with TRBD2 as a possible D gene (6 bases). Trimming stripped 5 bases from V and 0 bases from J, with 13 bases between. CDR3 length: 15 amino acids. The V gene's germline CDR1 is SGHTA and CDR2 FQGNSA. The CDR3: CASSPGLEYQETQYF. The CDR3 DNA reads as TGTGCCAGCAGCCCGGGACTTGAGTACCAAGAGACCCAGTACTTC.

This clone was counted only a few times. V is TRBV9 and J is TRBJ1-1; 8 bases agree with TRBD1. After removal of 4 bases from V and 5 bases from J, the junction contained 10 bases not matched to a gene. In germline, CDR1 is SGDLS, CDR2 YYNGEE. This CDR3 comprises 15 residues. CDR3 amino acids: CASSPGTGPGTEAFF. The CDR3 DNA follows: TGTGCCAGCAGCCCAGGGACAGGCCCCGGGACTGAAGCTTTCTTT.

The CDR3 DNA follows: TGTGCCAGCAGGGAACCTAATGAAAAACTGTTTTTT. Its protein is CASREPNEKLFF. The chain couples TRBV2 to TRBJ1-4; D uncertain. V shed 6 bases and J shed 3 bases, with 5 bases lying between them. From germline, CDR1 is SNHLY and CDR2 FYNNEI. CDR3 size: 12 residues.

The gene calls are TRBV25-1 and TRBJ1-3, with D maybe TRBD1 (5 bases). Trimming removed 1 base at V and 9 bases at J, with 13 bases between. Looked up from germline, CDR1 is MGHDK and CDR2 is SYGVNS. This CDR3 comprises 14 residues. CDR3 coding DNA: TGTGCCAGCAGTGAATTAGGGGCCCACCTCACCATATATTTT. Encoded protein: CASSELGAHLTIYF.

This clone showed up just once. The chain joins TRBV5-1 to TRBJ1-5; D unclear. The V and J ends lost 0 bases and 7 bases respectively, with 11 bases between them. CDR3 length equals 14 residues. CDR1 is SGHRS and CDR2 is YFSETQ in the germline V gene. Here the CDR3 reads CASSLDTPGQPQHF. The CDR3 DNA sequence: TGCGCCAGCAGCTTGGACACCCCAGGACAGCCCCAGCATTTT.

The chain joins TRBV5-1 to TRBJ2-3, with D possibly matching TRBD2 (5 bases). Trimming removed 10 bases from V and 0 bases from J, with 21 bases in between. The CDR3 spans 16 residues. The V gene's germline CDR1 is SGHRS and CDR2 YFSETQ. CDR3 amino acids: CASRGIPGSSTDTQYF. The CDR3, as DNA: TGCGCCTCCCGGGGAATCCCGGGGTCTAGCACAGATACGCAGTATTTT. Using reference TRBV5-1 and TRBJ2-3 for the parts outside the CDR3, the full variable domain is KAGVTQTPRYLIKTRGQQVTLSCSPISGHRSVSWYQQTPGQGLQFLFEYFSETQRNKGNFPGRFSGRQFSNSRSEMNVSTLELGDSALYLCASRGIPGSSTDTQYFGPGTRLTVL.

The chain employs TRBV5-1 and TRBJ2-3, with TRBD1 identical over 7 bases. The CDR3 sequence is 15 residues long. The germline V gene encodes CDR1 SGHRS and CDR2 YFSETQ. Trimming removed 1 base from V and 2 bases from J; junction bases left unmatched: 4. The CDR3 DNA reads as TGCGCCAGCAGCTTGTTGGGACAGTTCACAGATACGCAGTATTTT. Protein sequence: CASSLLGQFTDTQYF. The full variable domain, its missing parts supplied by reference TRBV5-1 and TRBJ2-3, is KAGVTQTPRYLIKTRGQQVTLSCSPISGHRSVSWYQQTPGQGLQFLFEYFSETQRNKGNFPGRFSGRQFSNSRSEMNVSTLELGDSALYLCASSLLGQFTDTQYFGPGTRLTVL.

The chain recombines TRBV29-1 with TRBJ1-1; TRBD1 matches 8 bases. With 5 bases clipped from V and 2 bases from J, the junction kept 7 bases outside the gene matches. Germline loops: CDR1 SQVTM, CDR2 ANQGSEA. The CDR3 runs to 14 residues. The DNA of the CDR3 is TGCAGCGTTACCCCAGGGGGCGTCAACACTGAAGCTTTCTTT. Its protein product is CSVTPGGVNTEAFF. Complete variable domain (other parts from reference TRBV29-1 and TRBJ1-1): SAVISQKPSRDICQRGTSLTIQCQVDSQVTMMFWYRQQPGQSLTLIATANQGSEATYESGFVIDKFPISRPNLTFSTLTVSNMSPEDSSIYLCSVTPGGVNTEAFFGQGTRLTVV.

This clone was recorded only once. This rearrangement joins TRBV5-1 to TRBJ2-7; 10 bases fit TRBD2. The V gene's germline CDR1 is SGHRS and CDR2 YFSETQ. V lost 1 base and J lost 6; bases outside the gene matches: 10. The CDR3 sequence is 16 residues long. This chain's CDR3 is CASSLSSVAGGSEQYF. CDR3 nucleotide sequence: TGCGCCAGCAGCTTGAGTTCGGTAGCGGGGGGTAGCGAGCAGTACTTC. The variable domain in full, completed from reference TRBV5-1 and TRBJ2-7, reads KAGVTQTPRYLIKTRGQQVTLSCSPISGHRSVSWYQQTPGQGLQFLFEYFSETQRNKGNFPGRFSGRQFSNSRSEMNVSTLELGDSALYLCASSLSSVAGGSEQYFGPGTRLTVT.

A few counts support this clone. The chain couples TRBV15 to TRBJ1-2, with 7 bases matching TRBD1. Germline V gene lookup returns CDR1 LNHNV and CDR2 YYDKDF (reference sequence). The V gene end was trimmed by 4 bases and the J gene end by 8 bases; junction bases not matched to a gene: 10. This CDR3 spans 14 amino acids. The CDR3 DNA reads TGTGCCACCAGCATCCCGGGACAGTATTCGGGCTACACCTTC. Encoded protein: CATSIPGQYSGYTF.

The chain carries TRBV19 and TRBJ1-2; a weak D match, TRBD1 (5 bases). Germline CDR1 reads LNHDA; CDR2 reads SQIVND (reference sequence). This CDR3 has 14 amino acids. V was shortened by 5 bases and J by 3 bases, with 13 bases between the two germline ends. The DNA of the CDR3 is TGTGCCAGTAGTGTCCGCGGGGGGGACTATGGCTACACCTTC. Translating gives CASSVRGGDYGYTF.

The chain joins TRBV5-5 to TRBJ2-5; TRBD1 matches at 9 bases. The length of the CDR3 is 12 residues. V was pared by 8 bases and J by 2 bases, with 1 base of the junction left unmatched. Germline V gene data show CDR1 as SGHKS and CDR2 as YYEKEE (reference sequence). CDR3 sequence (DNA): TGTGCCAGTGACAGGGGGCAAGAGACCCAGTACTTC. This encodes CASDRGQETQYF.

V is TRBV10-3 and J is TRBJ2-7; the D gene is possibly TRBD1 (8 bases). V was trimmed by 2 bases and J by 4 bases, leaving 15 bases between them. The CDR3 runs 15 residues. The germline gives CDR1 ENHRY, CDR2 SYGVKD. The CDR3 region is CAISEPNRGGYEQYF. CDR3 DNA sequence: TGTGCCATCAGTGAGCCAAACAGGGGGGGGTACGAGCAGTACTTC.

The rearrangement uses TRBV11-2 and TRBJ1-1; D gene unclear. Looked up from germline, CDR1 is SGHAT and CDR2 is FQNNGV. Trimming pared 1 base from V and 8 bases from J, leaving 14 bases between. The CDR3 is 14 residues long. The CDR3: CASSLGASSQEAFF. The CDR3 region has the DNA TGTGCCAGCAGCTTAGGGGCCTCTTCGCAGGAAGCTTTCTTT.